One and the same sample provided the 23 T cell receptor beta chains below, sequenced in a study of blood T cell repertoires in COVID-19. Here immunoSEQ multiplex PCR was the method, and the copy in TCRdb shows in-frame clones only, minus some. The sample consists of roughly 120,000 clones, more than 65% of them appearing once. The sample taken for sequencing was peripheral blood. Every receptor here comes from a man in his forties or fifties with acute or convalescent COVID-19.

The chain couples TRBV24-1 to TRBJ2-5; no clear D. The CDR3 length is 12 residues. CDR1 is KGHDR and CDR2 is SFDVKD in the germline V gene. V lost 5 bases and J 4 bases, leaving 7 bases between the germline ends. The CDR3 region is CATSGQSETQYF. The CDR3 region has the DNA TGTGCCACCAGTGGGCAGTCAGAGACCCAGTACTTC.

Only a few counts were recorded for this clone. The CDR3: CAISGQITDTQYF. The CDR3 DNA follows: TGTGCCATCAGTGGACAAATCACAGATACGCAGTATTTT. This chain links TRBV10-3 with TRBJ2-3; D is ambiguous. Per germline, CDR1 ENHRY and CDR2 SYGVKD. V dropped 4 bases and J dropped 2 bases, with 7 bases sitting between them. The CDR3 runs to 13 residues.

This rearrangement joins TRBV5-1 to TRBJ1-6, with 7 bases identical to TRBD1. The V and J ends lost 1 base and 5 bases, in that order; junction bases with no gene match: 0. The CDR3 is 14 amino acids. Germline-derived CDR1 and CDR2 are SGHRS and YFSETQ. CDR3 sequence: CASSLTGDNSPLHF. In DNA form, the CDR3 reads TGCGCCAGCAGCTTGACAGGGGATAATTCACCCCTCCACTTT.

V usage is TRBV6-2 or TRBV6-3 and J usage is TRBJ1-6; D is perhaps TRBD1 (6 bases). This CDR3 has 15 residues. Germline V gene lookup returns CDR1 MNHEY and CDR2 SVGEGT. V was trimmed by 0 bases and J by 5 bases, leaving 8 bases between them. The CDR3 DNA reads TGTGCCAGCAGTTACTCAACAGGGAATAATTCACCCCTCCACTTT. As protein: CASSYSTGNNSPLHF.

This chain links TRBV19 with TRBJ2-7, with TRBD2 as a possible D gene (5 bases). CDR1 is LNHDA and CDR2 is SQIVND in the germline V gene (reference sequence). Trimming shortened V by 4 bases and J by 4 bases, and 11 bases separated the two germline ends. There are 13 residues in the CDR3. CDR3: CASSTGLDYEQYV. CDR3 DNA sequence: TGTGCCAGTAGTACCGGACTTGATTACGAGCAGTACGTC.

V is TRBV20-1 and J is TRBJ1-2, with D maybe TRBD1 (5 bases). From germline, CDR1 is DFQATT and CDR2 SNEGSKA (reference sequence). The CDR3 contains 15 residues. The V end was cut by 3 bases, the J end by 6 bases, with 20 bases between. CDR3 sequence: CSASISPGIRDGYTF. For the CDR3, the DNA is TGCAGTGCTAGTATTTCTCCGGGTATCAGGGATGGCTACACCTTC.

Only one count was recorded for this clone. This chain uses TRBV5-1 with TRBJ1-6, with TRBD1 identical over 7 bases. This CDR3 is built from 16 residues. The V segment lost 0 bases and the J segment 8 bases; nucleotides outside the gene matches: 8. The germline CDR1 and CDR2 sequences are SGHRS and YFSETQ. CDR3 in amino acids: CASSLEGTEFYSPLHF. Here the CDR3 DNA reads TGCGCCAGCAGCTTGGAGGGGACAGAGTTTTATTCACCCCTCCACTTT.

By sample share, this clone is medium-sized (0.01 to 0.1%). J is TRBJ1-6 and V is TRBV20-1; D is unresolved. The germline CDR1 and CDR2 sequences are DFQATT and SNEGSKA (reference sequence). V was cut by 3 bases and J by 0 bases, with 9 bases left in between. This CDR3 is built from 15 residues. The CDR3 reads CSASTVDSYNSPLHF. Written as DNA, the CDR3 is TGCAGTGCTAGTACAGTCGACTCCTATAATTCACCCCTCCACTTT.

This rearrangement joins TRBV2 to TRBJ1-4; D not certain. With 6 bases removed from V and 5 bases from J, the gap between germline ends came to 7 bases. The CDR3 is made up of 12 amino acids. Germline loops: CDR1 SNHLY, CDR2 FYNNEI. In DNA form, the CDR3 reads TGTGCCAGCAGCTACGTAAATGAAAAACTGTTTTTT. The encoded protein is CASSYVNEKLFF.

In this sample, this clone turned up a few times. The chain uses TRBV6-6 and TRBJ2-3, with 7 bases fitting TRBD1. J lost 4 bases, V lost 5 bases, and 9 bases had no gene match. Germline values: CDR1 MNHNY, CDR2 SVGAGI (reference sequence). The CDR3 sequence is 15 residues long. The CDR3 nucleotides are TGTGCCAGCAGTGCCGGACAGGTTAAATCAGATACGCAGTATTTT. Translated, it gives CASSAGQVKSDTQYF.

The CDR3, as DNA: TGTGCCAGCAGCCCCCGACAGTACACTGAAGCTTTCTTT. Protein product: CASSPRQYTEAFF. The chain joins TRBV3-1 (or the pseudogene TRBV3-2) to TRBJ1-1, with D perhaps matching TRBD1 (5 bases). The CDR3 covers 13 residues. In germline, CDR1 is LGHDT, CDR2 YNNKEL (reference sequence). The V and J ends lost 4 bases and 3 bases respectively, with 9 bases between them.

This clone is a singleton in its sample. The chain employs TRBV28 and TRBJ1-2, with D possibly being TRBD1 (6 bases). Germline CDR1 is MDHEN and CDR2 is SYDVKM. This CDR3 contains 13 residues. V was clipped by 2 bases and J by 7 bases, with 11 bases between them. The CDR3 DNA reads TGTGCCAGCAGTTTACAACAGGGATTTGGCTACACCTTC. It specifies CASSLQQGFGYTF.

On this clone itself: This CDR3 is also generated by other DNA sequences in the sample. The chain links TRBV19 to TRBJ2-1, with a possible D match to TRBD1 (5 bases). The V gene's germline CDR1 is LNHDA and CDR2 SQIVND (reference sequence). The CDR3 is 13 residues long. V lost 1 base and J 5 bases, leaving 6 bases between the germline ends. The CDR3 protein is CASSIVRDNEQFF. The CDR3 coding sequence is TGTGCCAGTAGTATAGTCAGGGACAATGAGCAGTTCTTC.

The chain uses TRBV5-6 and TRBJ2-2; 8 nucleotides agree with TRBD1. Germline loops: CDR1 SGHDT, CDR2 YYEEEE. With V trimmed by 3 bases and J by 5 bases, 3 bases remained unmatched. The CDR3 is made up of 14 amino acids. CDR3 sequence: CASSYDRGTGELFF. Written as DNA, the CDR3 is TGTGCCAGCAGCTACGACAGGGGAACCGGGGAGCTGTTTTTT.

The count of this clone is one. The chain employs TRBV9 and TRBJ1-5; TRBD1 agrees at 7 bases. V lost 3 bases and J lost 5; bases outside the gene matches: 2. The CDR3 has 13 amino acids. Germline V gene lookup returns CDR1 SGDLS and CDR2 YYNGEE. In DNA, the CDR3 is TGTGCCAGCAGCGCAACAGGGGATCAGCCCCAGCATTTT. It encodes CASSATGDQPQHF.

The J gene is TRBJ2-7, the V gene TRBV28, with TRBD2 identical over 9 bases. Per the germline V gene, CDR1 is MDHEN and CDR2 is SYDVKM. J was trimmed by 0 bases and V by 3 bases; bases with no gene match: 9. The CDR3 is made up of 17 amino acids. CDR3 sequence: CASSFRSGGTISYEQYF. CDR3 in DNA: TGTGCCAGCAGTTTTCGGAGCGGGGGGACCATCTCCTACGAGCAGTACTTC.

This chain connects TRBV5-1 to TRBJ2-3, with D tentatively TRBD1 (5 bases). This CDR3 comprises 15 residues. Trimming took 5 bases from V and 4 from J, leaving 17 bases between them. Per the germline V gene, CDR1 is SGHRS and CDR2 is YFSETQ. CDR3 sequence: CASSGQGKQADTQYF. The CDR3 nucleotides are TGCGCCAGCAGTGGCCAGGGAAAGCAAGCAGATACGCAGTATTTT. Based on the CDR3 plus reference TRBV5-1 and TRBJ2-3, the full variable domain is KAGVTQTPRYLIKTRGQQVTLSCSPISGHRSVSWYQQTPGQGLQFLFEYFSETQRNKGNFPGRFSGRQFSNSRSEMNVSTLELGDSALYLCASSGQGKQADTQYFGPGTRLTVL.

DNA for the CDR3: TGTGCCAGCAGCGCGGGGGGCTATTACCAAGAGACCCAGTACTTC. Its translation: CASSAGGYYQETQYF. The chain recombines TRBV5-4 with TRBJ2-5; TRBD2 agrees at 8 bases. Germline V gene lookup returns CDR1 SGHNT and CDR2 YYREEE (reference sequence). V trimming: 4 bases; J trimming: 0 bases; junction bases outside the gene matches: 5. The CDR3 spans 15 residues. The full variable domain, completed using reference TRBV5-4 and TRBJ2-5, is ETGVTQSPTHLIKTRGQQVTLRCSSQSGHNTVSWYQQALGQGPQFIFQYYREEENGRGNFPPRFSGLQFPNYSSELNVNALELDDSALYLCASSAGGYYQETQYFGPGTRLLVL.

The DNA of the CDR3 is TGCAGTGCTAGTACTCCGGGACAGGGTTTTTTCGGCTACACCTTC. Its protein is CSASTPGQGFFGYTF. The gene calls are TRBV20-1 and TRBJ1-2; 9 nucleotides line up with TRBD1. Germline assignment: CDR1 DFQATT and CDR2 SNEGSKA (reference sequence). J was trimmed by 8 bases and V by 3 bases; bases with no gene match: 13. This CDR3 comprises 15 residues.

This clone was counted between two and nine times. CDR3 sequence: CASSKRGSETQYF. The CDR3 DNA reads TGTGCCAGCAGTAAACGGGGGTCAGAGACCCAGTACTTC. The chain joins TRBV2 to TRBJ2-5, with D possibly matching TRBD2 (6 bases). This CDR3 has 13 residues. Germline CDR1 SNHLY, CDR2 FYNNEI. V lost 5 bases and J lost 4, with 11 bases in between.

This clone has more than one count but fewer than ten. CDR3 loop: CASSLPGQGSEKLFF. For the CDR3, the DNA is TGCGCCAGCAGCTTACCGGGACAGGGGAGTGAAAAACTGTTTTTT. V gene TRBV4-1 combines with J gene TRBJ1-4; 10 nucleotides align to TRBD1. V lost 5 bases to trimming and J lost 7 bases; unmatched junction nucleotides: 7. Germline values: CDR1 MGHRA, CDR2 YSYEKL. The CDR3 contains 15 residues.

V is TRBV3-1 (or the pseudogene TRBV3-2) and J is TRBJ1-5; D not resolved. The CDR3 contains 15 residues. Trimming pared 2 bases from V and 0 bases from J, leaving 8 bases between. Germline CDR1 is LGHDT and CDR2 is YNNKEL (reference sequence). CDR3 DNA sequence: TGTGCCAGCAGCCAAACAGCAAATAGCAATCAGCCCCAGCATTTT. Translating it yields CASSQTANSNQPQHF.

The chain uses TRBV5-6 and TRBJ2-7; 7 nucleotides line up with TRBD1. Trimming cost V 0 bases and J 2 bases; bases outside gene matches: 2. Germline values: CDR1 SGHDT, CDR2 YYEEEE. The CDR3 consists of 14 residues. Written as DNA, the CDR3 is TGTGCCAGCAGCTTGGCCCAGGGGGCCTACGAGCAGTACTTC. This encodes CASSLAQGAYEQYF.